A selection of T cell receptor beta chains follows, all from one sample in a study of CD8 T cells in ankylosing spondylitis. TCRdb fed the 5' RACE reads into MiXCR, producing one record per CDR3 protein. The table lists fewer than 250,000 distinct CDR3 sequences, about 11% of them singletons. The material sequenced was blood, either unsorted or a sorted T cell fraction (not recorded which). These receptors came from a male donor with ankylosing spondylitis or in good health (not recorded which). Each CDR3 is given with its conserved first and last residue. The D gene is left open where the match is weak. Rows give clone size only sometimes, using once, few, many, or a class for an expanded clone.

V gene: TRBV5-1
clone size: many
J gene: TRBJ2-3
D gene: NA
CDR3 DNA: TGCGCCAGCAGCTTTTCGGCAGATACGCAGTATTTT
CDR3 protein: CASSFSADTQYF

V gene: TRBV21-1
clone size: many
J gene: TRBJ1-1
D gene: NA
CDR3 DNA: TGTGCCAGCAGCAGGTTGGGACAGAGGATGAACACTGAAGCTTTCTTT
CDR3 protein: CASSRLGQRMNTEAFF

V gene: TRBV5-1
clone size: many
J gene: TRBJ2-5
D gene: NA
CDR3 DNA: TGCGCCAGCAGCTCCGGGACAAGAGAAGAGACCCAGTACTTC
CDR3 protein: CASSSGTREETQYF

V gene: TRBV2
clone size: many
J gene: TRBJ2-4
D gene: NA
CDR3 DNA: TGTGCCAGCACACTGGGCGCATACATTCAGTACTTC
CDR3 protein: CASTLGAYIQYF

V gene: TRBV5-1
clone size: many
J gene: TRBJ2-1
D gene: TRBD1
CDR3 DNA: TGCGCCAGCAGCATATTAGGGGGCAGGAGCTCCTACAATGAGCAGTTCTTC
CDR3 protein: CASSILGGRSSYNEQFF

V gene: TRBV5-1
clone size: many
J gene: TRBJ1-2
D gene: NA
CDR3 DNA: TGCGCCAGCAGCTCGAGGACCTATGGCTACACCTTC
CDR3 protein: CASSSRTYGYTF

V gene: TRBV6-1
clone size: many
J gene: TRBJ2-1
D gene: NA
CDR3 DNA: TGTGCCAGCAGTGAAGGAAGGGGCTCCTACAATGAGCAGTTCTTC
CDR3 protein: CASSEGRGSYNEQFF

V gene: TRBV14
clone size: many
J gene: TRBJ2-3
D gene: NA
CDR3 DNA: TGTGCCAGCAGCCAAGCCATAGATACGCAGTATTTT
CDR3 protein: CASSQAIDTQYF

V gene: TRBV7-9
clone size: many
J gene: TRBJ2-7
D gene: NA
CDR3 DNA: TGTGCCAGCAGCTTAAGAGGGAGGAGCTCCTACGAGCAGTACTTC
CDR3 protein: CASSLRGRSSYEQYF

V gene: TRBV12-3/TRBV12-4
clone size: NA
J gene: TRBJ1-1
D gene: NA
CDR3 DNA: TGTGCCAGCAGCTTTGGACCGGGGGCAAACACTGAAGCTTTCTTT
CDR3 protein: CASSFGPGANTEAFF

V gene: TRBV10-3
clone size: many
J gene: TRBJ1-2
D gene: NA
CDR3 DNA: TGTGCCATCAGCGAGGAGGGTGACTATGGCTACACCTTC
CDR3 protein: CAISEEGDYGYTF

V gene: TRBV4-2
clone size: many
J gene: TRBJ2-3
D gene: TRBD2
CDR3 DNA: TGTGCCAGCAGCCAAGAACGGGGTAGCGGGGTATCTGTAAATACGCAGTATTTT
CDR3 protein: CASSQERGSGVSVNTQYF

V gene: TRBV20-1
clone size: many
J gene: TRBJ2-3
D gene: TRBD2
CDR3 DNA: TGCAGTGCTAGAGATCGAATAGCGGGTCTAGATACGCAGTATTTT
CDR3 protein: CSARDRIAGLDTQYF

V gene: TRBV29-1
clone size: many
J gene: TRBJ2-1
D gene: NA
CDR3 DNA: TGCAGCGTCGATGACTCCCACGATCTCAATGAGCAGTTCTTC
CDR3 protein: CSVDDSHDLNEQFF

V gene: TRBV6-2/TRBV6-3
clone size: few
J gene: TRBJ2-3
D gene: TRBD2
CDR3 DNA: TGTGCCATCTCAAGAGGGACTAGGCCCACAGATACGCAGTATTTT
CDR3 protein: CAISRGTRPTDTQYF

V gene: TRBV10-3
clone size: many
J gene: TRBJ1-6
D gene: NA
CDR3 DNA: TGTGCCACCGCTGAATCCGTCGCGGCGTCACCCCTCCACTTT
CDR3 protein: CATAESVAASPLHF

V gene: TRBV28
clone size: NA
J gene: TRBJ2-2
D gene: NA
CDR3 DNA: TGTGCCAGCAGTTATCCTACCGGGGAGCTGTTTTTT
CDR3 protein: CASSYPTGELFF

V gene: TRBV7-2
clone size: many
J gene: TRBJ1-2
D gene: TRBD1
CDR3 DNA: TGTGCCAGCAGCCTAAGGGATACAGGGGGTGACTATGGCTACACCTTC
CDR3 protein: CASSLRDTGGDYGYTF

V gene: TRBV7-9
clone size: NA
J gene: TRBJ2-3
D gene: NA
CDR3 DNA: TGTGCCAGCAGCTTAGCGGTCGGCCGCACAGATACGCAGTATTTT
CDR3 protein: CASSLAVGRTDTQYF

V gene: TRBV20-1
clone size: few
J gene: TRBJ2-7
D gene: TRBD1
CDR3 DNA: TGCAGTGCTAGAGGTGGGACAGGGGGCCTCAACGAGCAGTACTTC
CDR3 protein: CSARGGTGGLNEQYF

V gene: TRBV7-2
clone size: NA
J gene: TRBJ2-5
D gene: NA
CDR3 DNA: TGTGCCAGCAGCTCCTCCTGGGCGAGGCAAGAGACCCAGTACTTC
CDR3 protein: CASSSSWARQETQYF

V gene: TRBV5-1
clone size: many
J gene: TRBJ2-7
D gene: NA
CDR3 DNA: TGCGCCAGCAGCTTGAGAGGCGAGGACTACGAGCAGTACTTC
CDR3 protein: CASSLRGEDYEQYF

V gene: TRBV20-1
clone size: many
J gene: TRBJ2-7
D gene: NA
CDR3 DNA: TGCAGTGCTGTCCCATCGAGCGGGCCGGCCTACGAGCAGTACTTC
CDR3 protein: CSAVPSSGPAYEQYF

V gene: TRBV30
clone size: NA
J gene: TRBJ2-7
D gene: TRBD1
CDR3 DNA: TGTGCCTGGAACAGGGGCGCCTACGAGCAGTACTTC
CDR3 protein: CAWNRGAYEQYF

V gene: TRBV5-1
clone size: many
J gene: TRBJ1-2
D gene: TRBD1
CDR3 DNA: TGCGCCAGCAGCTCCGACAGGGCCTATGGCTACACCTTC
CDR3 protein: CASSSDRAYGYTF

V gene: TRBV5-1
clone size: many
J gene: TRBJ2-1
D gene: TRBD2
CDR3 DNA: TGCGCCAGCAGCTTGGTGAACTACGGGACTAGCTCAAGAAATGAGCAGTTCTTC
CDR3 protein: CASSLVNYGTSSRNEQFF

V gene: TRBV4-1
clone size: many
J gene: TRBJ1-2
D gene: TRBD1
CDR3 DNA: TGCGCCAGCAGCCAAGACAACCGGGACAGGGGGGCTGGTGGCTACACCTTC
CDR3 protein: CASSQDNRDRGAGGYTF

V gene: TRBV9
clone size: many
J gene: TRBJ2-4
D gene: TRBD1
CDR3 DNA: TGTGCCAGCAGCGTAGGAGCCGGGACAGGACTAAACATTCAGTACTTC
CDR3 protein: CASSVGAGTGLNIQYF

V gene: TRBV7-2
clone size: many
J gene: TRBJ2-7
D gene: NA
CDR3 DNA: TGTGCCAGCAGCGCCCAGGCAGGGACGGGGATGGGCGAGCAGTACTTC
CDR3 protein: CASSAQAGTGMGEQYF

V gene: TRBV12-3/TRBV12-4
clone size: many
J gene: TRBJ2-3
D gene: TRBD1
CDR3 DNA: TGTGCCAGCAGGCTAGCGACGACAGGGGAGACAGATACGCAGTATTTT
CDR3 protein: CASRLATTGETDTQYF

V gene: TRBV11-2
clone size: many
J gene: TRBJ2-1
D gene: NA
CDR3 DNA: TGTGCCAGCAGCTTACCCCCTTCGGGAACCGCCTACAATGAGCAGTTCTTC
CDR3 protein: CASSLPPSGTAYNEQFF

V gene: TRBV29-1
clone size: NA
J gene: TRBJ1-2
D gene: NA
CDR3 DNA: TGCAGCGTTTTGACAGGCGCCTATGGCTACACCTTC
CDR3 protein: CSVLTGAYGYTF

V gene: TRBV20-1
clone size: NA
J gene: TRBJ1-1
D gene: NA
CDR3 DNA: TGCAGTGCTAGAGAGGGAAACAGCTTGAACACTGAAGCTTTCTTT
CDR3 protein: CSAREGNSLNTEAFF

V gene: TRBV6-5
clone size: NA
J gene: TRBJ1-2
D gene: NA
CDR3 DNA: TGTGCCAGCAGTTACTCACCCGACCCTACTAGGGATGGCTACACCTTC
CDR3 protein: CASSYSPDPTRDGYTF

V gene: TRBV20-1
clone size: many
J gene: TRBJ2-3
D gene: NA
CDR3 DNA: TGCAGTGCTAGAGATCGAGGACGGGAATACACAGATACGCAGTATTTT
CDR3 protein: CSARDRGREYTDTQYF

V gene: TRBV4-1
clone size: many
J gene: TRBJ2-1
D gene: TRBD1
CDR3 DNA: TGCGCCAGCAGCCAAGAGACAGGGGCCCATGAGCAGTTCTTC
CDR3 protein: CASSQETGAHEQFF

V gene: TRBV24-1
clone size: many
J gene: TRBJ2-5
D gene: NA
CDR3 DNA: TGTGTGGTGGAGACCCAGTACTTC
CDR3 protein: CVVETQYF

V gene: TRBV6-1
clone size: many
J gene: TRBJ1-4
D gene: NA
CDR3 DNA: TGTGCCAGCACCGACATTGCAACTAATGAAAAACTGTTTTTT
CDR3 protein: CASTDIATNEKLFF

V gene: TRBV2
clone size: many
J gene: TRBJ1-5
D gene: NA
CDR3 DNA: TGTGCCAGCAGTGAGAGGGGGATTCAGCCCCAGCATTTT
CDR3 protein: CASSERGIQPQHF

V gene: TRBV12-3/TRBV12-4
clone size: many
J gene: TRBJ2-7
D gene: NA
CDR3 DNA: TGTGCCAGCAGCCGGCCTCAGAGATACGAGCAGTACTTC
CDR3 protein: CASSRPQRYEQYF

V gene: TRBV6-2/TRBV6-3
clone size: NA
J gene: TRBJ2-7
D gene: NA
CDR3 DNA: TGTGCCAGCAGTTATTCGGGCAACTCCTACGAGCAGTACTTC
CDR3 protein: CASSYSGNSYEQYF

V gene: TRBV21-1
clone size: many
J gene: TRBJ2-2
D gene: NA
CDR3 DNA: TGTGCCAGCAGCAACGAGAGCCAGTACAGGGGAGCCGGGGAGCTGTTTTTT
CDR3 protein: CASSNESQYRGAGELFF

V gene: TRBV20-1
clone size: many
J gene: TRBJ1-6
D gene: TRBD1
CDR3 DNA: TGCAGTGCTAGAGAGTTGAAGGGGGCGCGAGATTCACCCCTCCACTTT
CDR3 protein: CSARELKGARDSPLHF

V gene: TRBV5-1
clone size: many
J gene: TRBJ2-3
D gene: TRBD1
CDR3 DNA: TGCGCCACCTCCGGGACAGGGGGCGCAGATACGCAGTATTTT
CDR3 protein: CATSGTGGADTQYF

V gene: TRBV3-1
clone size: many
J gene: TRBJ2-7
D gene: TRBD2
CDR3 DNA: TGTGCCAGCAGCCATGCCGGGACTAGAGCCTACGAGCAGTACTTC
CDR3 protein: CASSHAGTRAYEQYF

V gene: TRBV30
clone size: many
J gene: TRBJ2-1
D gene: NA
CDR3 DNA: TGTGCCTGGAGTAGACGGGAGTACGGTGAGCAGTTCTTC
CDR3 protein: CAWSRREYGEQFF

V gene: TRBV3-1
clone size: many
J gene: TRBJ2-1
D gene: NA
CDR3 DNA: TGTGCCAGCAGCCCGAAGGGGATAAATGAGCAGTTCTTC
CDR3 protein: CASSPKGINEQFF

V gene: TRBV2
clone size: few
J gene: TRBJ2-1
D gene: TRBD1
CDR3 DNA: TGTGCCAGCAGTGAAGGACAGGGGGCATGGAATGAGCAGTTCTTC
CDR3 protein: CASSEGQGAWNEQFF